This T cell receptor beta chain was recorded in a study of regulatory T cells in long-lasting Graves disease. The CDR3 length is 19 residues. V lost 7 bases to trimming and J lost 0 bases, with 27 bases between them. Germline CDR1 MDHEN, CDR2 SYDVKM. This clonotype was seen many times. The sample's time point: newly diagnosed GD, antithyroid drugs for less than 3 months. Preparation of the TCR library used RNA extracted from PBMCs. TCR beta libraries were built with iRepertoire HTBI primers and Arm-PCR of CDR3 regions. TCRdb re-derived calls from the multiplex PCR reads in MiXCR, one entry per CDR3 protein. The table lists more than 400,000 distinct CDR3 sequences, about 17% of them singletons. This same sample was also part of a study on T cells in Graves' hyperthyroidism and ophthalmopathy. That study reports: The majority of expanded thyroid clonotypes above 0.001 also appeared in blood.

The specimen comprised peripheral blood mononuclear cells (PBMCs), sampled at new diagnosis, from a patient treated with antithyroid drugs. The gene calls are TRBV28 and TRBJ1-1; TRBD1 is a possible D gene (6 bases). The sequence was obtained from a woman in her 30s with Graves disease. This chain's CDR3 is CASKESPETGGYVNTEAFF. For the CDR3, the DNA is TGTGCCAGCAAAGAATCCCCCGAGACAGGAGGATATGTGAACACTGAAGCTTTCTTT.